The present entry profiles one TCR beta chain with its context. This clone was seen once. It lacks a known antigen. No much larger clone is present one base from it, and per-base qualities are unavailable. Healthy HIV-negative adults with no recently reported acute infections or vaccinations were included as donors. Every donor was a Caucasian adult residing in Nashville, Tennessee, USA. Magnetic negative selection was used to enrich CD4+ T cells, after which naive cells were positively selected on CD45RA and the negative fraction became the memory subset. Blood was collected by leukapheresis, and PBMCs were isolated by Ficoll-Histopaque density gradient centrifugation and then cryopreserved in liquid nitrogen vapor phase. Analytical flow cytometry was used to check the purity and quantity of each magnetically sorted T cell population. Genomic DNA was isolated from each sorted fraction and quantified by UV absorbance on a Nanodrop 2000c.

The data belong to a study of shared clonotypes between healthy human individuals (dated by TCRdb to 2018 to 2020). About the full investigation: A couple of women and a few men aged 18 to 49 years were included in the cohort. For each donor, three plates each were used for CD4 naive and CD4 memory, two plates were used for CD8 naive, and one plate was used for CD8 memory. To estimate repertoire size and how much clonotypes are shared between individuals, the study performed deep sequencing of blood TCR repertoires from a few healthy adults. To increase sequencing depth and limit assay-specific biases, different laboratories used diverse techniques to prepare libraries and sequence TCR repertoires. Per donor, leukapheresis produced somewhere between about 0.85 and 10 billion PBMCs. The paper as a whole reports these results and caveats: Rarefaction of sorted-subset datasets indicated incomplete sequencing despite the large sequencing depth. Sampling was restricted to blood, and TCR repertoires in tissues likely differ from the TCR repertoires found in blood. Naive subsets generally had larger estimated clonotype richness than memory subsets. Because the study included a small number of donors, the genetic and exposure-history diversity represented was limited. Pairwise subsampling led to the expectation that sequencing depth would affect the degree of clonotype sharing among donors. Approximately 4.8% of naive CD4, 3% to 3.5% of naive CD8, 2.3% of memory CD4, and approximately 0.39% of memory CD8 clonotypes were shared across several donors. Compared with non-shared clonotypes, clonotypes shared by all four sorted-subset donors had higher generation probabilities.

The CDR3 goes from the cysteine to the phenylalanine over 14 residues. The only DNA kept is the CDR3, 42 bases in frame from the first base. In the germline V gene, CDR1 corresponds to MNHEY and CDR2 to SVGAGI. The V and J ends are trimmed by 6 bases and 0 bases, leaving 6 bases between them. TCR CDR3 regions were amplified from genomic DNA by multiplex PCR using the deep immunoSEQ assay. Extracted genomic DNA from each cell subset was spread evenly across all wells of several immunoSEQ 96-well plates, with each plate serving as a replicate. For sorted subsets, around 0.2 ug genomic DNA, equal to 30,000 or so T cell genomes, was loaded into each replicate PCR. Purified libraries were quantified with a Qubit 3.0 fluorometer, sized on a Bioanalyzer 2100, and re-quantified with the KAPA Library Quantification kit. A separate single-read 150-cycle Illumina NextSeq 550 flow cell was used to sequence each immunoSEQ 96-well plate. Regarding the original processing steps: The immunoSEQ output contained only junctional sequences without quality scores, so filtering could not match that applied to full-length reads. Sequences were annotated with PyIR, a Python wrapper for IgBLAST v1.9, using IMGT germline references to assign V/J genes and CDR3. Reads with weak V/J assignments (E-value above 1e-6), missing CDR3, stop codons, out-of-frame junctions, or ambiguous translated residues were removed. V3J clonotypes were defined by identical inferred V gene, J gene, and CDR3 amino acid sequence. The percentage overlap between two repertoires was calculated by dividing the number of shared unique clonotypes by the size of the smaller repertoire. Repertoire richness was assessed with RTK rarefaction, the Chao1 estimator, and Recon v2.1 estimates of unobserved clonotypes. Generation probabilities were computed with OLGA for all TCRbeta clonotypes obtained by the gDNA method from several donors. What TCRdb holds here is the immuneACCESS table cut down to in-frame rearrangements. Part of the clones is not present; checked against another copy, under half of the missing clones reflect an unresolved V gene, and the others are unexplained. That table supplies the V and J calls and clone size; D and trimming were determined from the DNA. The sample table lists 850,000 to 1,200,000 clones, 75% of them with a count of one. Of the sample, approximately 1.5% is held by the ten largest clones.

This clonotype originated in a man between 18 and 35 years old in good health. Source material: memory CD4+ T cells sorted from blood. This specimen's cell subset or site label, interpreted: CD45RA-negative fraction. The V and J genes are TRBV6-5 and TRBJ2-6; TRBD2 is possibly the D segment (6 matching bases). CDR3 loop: CASRGLSGANVLTF. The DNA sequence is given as TGTGCCAGCAGGGGACTCTCTGGGGCCAACGTCCTGACTTTC.